The next 2 T cell receptor beta chains were all read from a single sample in a study of shared clonotypes between healthy human individuals (dated by TCRdb to the early 2020s). The method behind the library was the immunoSEQ multiplex PCR assay. TCRdb's version of the immuneACCESS table is confined to in-frame rearrangements and falls short of the full clone set. An unresolved V gene accounts for under half of the shortfall where checked; the remainder is of unknown origin. This sample comprises some 580,000 clones, about 97% of them detected only once. About 0.06% of the sample rests with the top ten. Sample: naive CD4+ T cells sorted from blood. The cell subset or site tag for this specimen amounts to: CD45RA+ positively selected. All receptors derive from a woman aged 25 to 39 in good health.

V is TRBV5-1 and J is TRBJ1-6; D ambiguous. This CDR3 has 15 residues. Germline V gives CDR1 SGHRS, CDR2 YFSETQ. V was pared by 5 bases and J by 10 bases, with 19 bases between. The CDR3 region has the DNA TGCGCCAGCAGACCTACGATTCTCAAAAGCTCACCCCTCCACTTT. It yields the protein CASRPTILKSSPLHF. Full variable domain (remainder filled in from reference TRBV5-1 and TRBJ1-6): KAGVTQTPRYLIKTRGQQVTLSCSPISGHRSVSWYQQTPGQGLQFLFEYFSETQRNKGNFPGRFSGRQFSNSRSEMNVSTLELGDSALYLCASRPTILKSSPLHFGNGTRLTVT.

The chain couples TRBV21-1 to TRBJ2-7; the tabulated D call, TRBD1, remains unverified against the DNA. TRBV21-1 is recorded as a pseudogene. The CDR3 extends over 18 amino acids. This chain's CDR3 is CASSQEATGQANSYEQYF. In nucleotides, the CDR3 is TGTGCCAGCAGCCAGGAGGCAACGGGACAGGCGAACTCCTACGAGCAGTACTTC.